This is a list of T cell receptor beta chains from one sample in a study of control samples from healthy donors and cancer patients. The assay was immunoSEQ multiplex PCR, and TCRdb's table has in-frame clones only and misses some. The repertoire consists of approximately 100,000 clones, with approximately 90% occurring once and the leading ten covering 7.8%. Input material: blood. The receptors here all came from a man younger than 45 in good health. The CDR3 runs from the conserved cysteine through the conserved F or W. Each record gives: CDR3 DNA, CDR3 protein, clone size, V gene, D gene, J gene. D genes are given only for firm matches. Only some rows state a clone size, as once, few, many or a class for expanded clones.

CDR3 DNA: TGTGCCAGCAGCCAAGAATGGGGCACAAGTGGAAACACCATATATTTT
CDR3 protein: CASSQEWGTSGNTIYF
clone size: -
V gene: TRBV3-1/TRBV3-2
D gene: -
J gene: TRBJ1-3

CDR3 DNA: TGCAGCGTTGCGGACAGGGAGCAGTTCTTC
CDR3 protein: CSVADREQFF
clone size: few
V gene: TRBV29-1
D gene: TRBD1
J gene: TRBJ2-1

CDR3 DNA: TGTGCCATAGTATGGGGGACTGAAGCTTTCTTT
CDR3 protein: CAIVWGTEAFF
clone size: -
V gene: TRBV6-5
D gene: -
J gene: TRBJ1-1

CDR3 DNA: TGTGCCAGTAGTCCCTTGCCGGGACAGGGAAACACCATATATTTT
CDR3 protein: CASSPLPGQGNTIYF
clone size: -
V gene: TRBV19
D gene: TRBD1
J gene: TRBJ1-3

CDR3 DNA: TGTGCCAGCAGCTATGGACAGGGGATGGATCAGCCCCAGCATTTT
CDR3 protein: CASSYGQGMDQPQHF
clone size: -
V gene: TRBV3-1/TRBV3-2
D gene: TRBD1
J gene: TRBJ1-5

CDR3 DNA: TGTGCCAGCTCAAAACAGGGTTCCGGGGCCAACGTCCTGACTTTC
CDR3 protein: CASSKQGSGANVLTF
clone size: -
V gene: TRBV18
D gene: -
J gene: TRBJ2-6

CDR3 DNA: TGTGCCAGCAGAGGTCCCAGTTCCTACGAGCAGTACTTC
CDR3 protein: CASRGPSSYEQYF
clone size: -
V gene: TRBV28
D gene: -
J gene: TRBJ2-7

CDR3 DNA: TGTGCCAGTGCGCGGGAGCCATACGAGCAGTACTTC
CDR3 protein: CASAREPYEQYF
clone size: -
V gene: TRBV6-5
D gene: TRBD2
J gene: TRBJ2-7

CDR3 DNA: TGCGCCAGCAGCCAAGACGTAAGCGGTGAGCAGTTCTTC
CDR3 protein: CASSQDVSGEQFF
clone size: few
V gene: TRBV4-3
D gene: -
J gene: TRBJ2-1

CDR3 DNA: TGTGCCAGCAGCTTAGTATCCTCCCCCACCTTC
CDR3 protein: CASSLVSSPTF
clone size: few
V gene: TRBV7-9
D gene: -
J gene: TRBJ1-2

CDR3 DNA: TGTGCCAGCAGCCCCAACCCCCTGGATGGCTACACCTTC
CDR3 protein: CASSPNPLDGYTF
clone size: -
V gene: TRBV11-2
D gene: -
J gene: TRBJ1-2

CDR3 DNA: TGTGCCAGCAGCCGTGGTGAGGGATCAACAGATACGCAGTATTTT
CDR3 protein: CASSRGEGSTDTQYF
clone size: -
V gene: TRBV7-3
D gene: -
J gene: TRBJ2-3

CDR3 DNA: TGTGCCAGCAGTTTTTTGACGCCTAAAGAGACCCAGTACTTC
CDR3 protein: CASSFLTPKETQYF
clone size: -
V gene: TRBV28
D gene: -
J gene: TRBJ2-5

CDR3 DNA: TGTGCCAGCAGCTTGCAGTTGAGGGCCGGCTACACCTTC
CDR3 protein: CASSLQLRAGYTF
clone size: -
V gene: TRBV5-4
D gene: -
J gene: TRBJ1-2

CDR3 DNA: TGTGCCAGCAGCTTTCCGACAGGGAACTATGGCTACACCTTC
CDR3 protein: CASSFPTGNYGYTF
clone size: -
V gene: TRBV3-1/TRBV3-2
D gene: TRBD1
J gene: TRBJ1-2

CDR3 DNA: TGTGCCAGCAGACCTCCGGGGGGCCCAGAAAATGAGCAGTTCTTC
CDR3 protein: CASRPPGGPENEQFF
clone size: -
V gene: TRBV28
D gene: -
J gene: TRBJ2-1

CDR3 DNA: TGTGCCAGCAGTTACGGGGCTAGCGGGACCGGGGAGCTGTTTTTT
CDR3 protein: CASSYGASGTGELFF
clone size: -
V gene: TRBV6-5
D gene: TRBD2
J gene: TRBJ2-2

CDR3 DNA: TGTGCCAGCAGCCGGAGCGGGGGGGCCACAGATACGCAGTATTTT
CDR3 protein: CASSRSGGATDTQYF
clone size: -
V gene: TRBV3-1/TRBV3-2
D gene: TRBD2
J gene: TRBJ2-3

CDR3 DNA: TGTGCCAGCAGCCTGGACGTTTACACCGGGGAGCTGTTTTTT
CDR3 protein: CASSLDVYTGELFF
clone size: -
V gene: TRBV6-2/TRBV6-3
D gene: -
J gene: TRBJ2-2

CDR3 DNA: TGTGCCAGCAGCCAAGATGTCAGGGGCGGTGAAAAACTGTTTTTT
CDR3 protein: CASSQDVRGGEKLFF
clone size: -
V gene: TRBV14
D gene: -
J gene: TRBJ1-4

CDR3 DNA: TGTGCCAGCAGCCCCCTGGCCGGGCCAACGGGGTACTATGGCTACACCTTC
CDR3 protein: CASSPLAGPTGYYGYTF
clone size: -
V gene: TRBV3-1/TRBV3-2
D gene: -
J gene: TRBJ1-2

CDR3 DNA: TGTGCCAGCAGCCTACAGGGGGCACGTGGAAACACCATATATTTT
CDR3 protein: CASSLQGARGNTIYF
clone size: -
V gene: TRBV14
D gene: TRBD1
J gene: TRBJ1-3

CDR3 DNA: TGTGCCTGGAGCGCCGGAGGAGTCCGGCTGCTAGGTGGCTACACCTTC
CDR3 protein: CAWSAGGVRLLGGYTF
clone size: -
V gene: TRBV30
D gene: -
J gene: TRBJ1-2

CDR3 DNA: TGTGCCAGCAGCCCCCCTGGGGGATCCTACAATGAGCAGTTCTTC
CDR3 protein: CASSPPGGSYNEQFF
clone size: -
V gene: TRBV28
D gene: -
J gene: TRBJ2-1

CDR3 DNA: TGTGCCAGCAGTCTGCGACCGGGACCTCTCTACGAGCAGTACTTC
CDR3 protein: CASSLRPGPLYEQYF
clone size: -
V gene: TRBV28
D gene: -
J gene: TRBJ2-7

CDR3 DNA: TGTGCCAGTAGTACTTACAGGGGACCCTACAATGAGCAGTTCTTC
CDR3 protein: CASSTYRGPYNEQFF
clone size: -
V gene: TRBV19
D gene: TRBD1
J gene: TRBJ2-1

CDR3 DNA: TGCGCCAGCAGCTTGGTTCTCGGGGGGGTCAGCACTGAAGCTTTCTTT
CDR3 protein: CASSLVLGGVSTEAFF
clone size: -
V gene: TRBV5-1
D gene: -
J gene: TRBJ1-1

CDR3 DNA: TGTGCCAGCACCCTGACAGGGGCTCTCGATGAAGCTTTCTTT
CDR3 protein: CASTLTGALDEAFF
clone size: -
V gene: TRBV7-9
D gene: TRBD1
J gene: TRBJ1-1

CDR3 DNA: TGTGCCAGCAGCTCAGGACAGGGGAGATTCAATGAGCAGTTCTTC
CDR3 protein: CASSSGQGRFNEQFF
clone size: -
V gene: TRBV7-2
D gene: TRBD1
J gene: TRBJ2-1

CDR3 DNA: TGTGCCAGCAGCTTAGATTTTGGGACTAGCGGGAGGGATACGCAGTATTTT
CDR3 protein: CASSLDFGTSGRDTQYF
clone size: -
V gene: TRBV11-2
D gene: TRBD2
J gene: TRBJ2-3

CDR3 DNA: TGTGCCAGCAGTTCCCGGAGCTTCAATCAGCCCCAGCATTTT
CDR3 protein: CASSSRSFNQPQHF
clone size: few
V gene: TRBV6-6
D gene: -
J gene: TRBJ1-5

CDR3 DNA: TGCGCCAGGGTAAGGGGGGCCTCCGGGACCGGGGAGCTGTTTTTT
CDR3 protein: CARVRGASGTGELFF
clone size: -
V gene: TRBV10-2
D gene: -
J gene: TRBJ2-2

CDR3 DNA: TGTGCCAGCAGTTCTTGGATGACAGGGGTGGGTGAGCAGTTCTTC
CDR3 protein: CASSSWMTGVGEQFF
clone size: -
V gene: TRBV27
D gene: TRBD1
J gene: TRBJ2-1

CDR3 DNA: TGTGCCACCAGTGATCCCGGACAGGGGCAAGAGACCCAGTACTTC
CDR3 protein: CATSDPGQGQETQYF
clone size: -
V gene: TRBV24-1
D gene: TRBD1
J gene: TRBJ2-5

CDR3 DNA: TGTGCCAGCAGCCAATGGGGACAGGCGGGAGAGACCCAGTACTTC
CDR3 protein: CASSQWGQAGETQYF
clone size: -
V gene: TRBV7-3
D gene: TRBD1
J gene: TRBJ2-5

CDR3 DNA: TGTGCCAGCGGGAGTGGGGGGGCCGCCTCGTATACGCAGTATTTT
CDR3 protein: CASGSGGAASYTQYF
clone size: -
V gene: TRBV19
D gene: -
J gene: TRBJ2-3

CDR3 DNA: TGTGCCAGCAGCATCATAAACGAAGCTTTCTTT
CDR3 protein: CASSIINEAFF
clone size: -
V gene: TRBV7-9
D gene: -
J gene: TRBJ1-1

CDR3 DNA: TGTGCCAGCAGTTTATACTTTCAAGAGACCCAGTACTTC
CDR3 protein: CASSLYFQETQYF
clone size: once
V gene: TRBV12-3/TRBV12-4
D gene: -
J gene: TRBJ2-5

CDR3 DNA: TGTGCCAGCAGCTTGGAAGGTCGCCGCCAGGGAGCTTTCTTT
CDR3 protein: CASSLEGRRQGAFF
clone size: few
V gene: TRBV5-6
D gene: -
J gene: TRBJ1-1

CDR3 DNA: TGCAGCGTTACATTCCCCACAGGGAGAGAGACCCAGTACTTC
CDR3 protein: CSVTFPTGRETQYF
clone size: once
V gene: TRBV29-1
D gene: -
J gene: TRBJ2-5

CDR3 DNA: TGCAGTGCTAGTGGGGGGCGCGTTGAAGCTTTCTTT
CDR3 protein: CSASGGRVEAFF
clone size: -
V gene: TRBV20-1
D gene: -
J gene: TRBJ1-1

CDR3 DNA: TGTGCCAGCAGCCAAGCCGCAGGTTACGAGCAGTACTTC
CDR3 protein: CASSQAAGYEQYF
clone size: -
V gene: TRBV7-2
D gene: -
J gene: TRBJ2-7

CDR3 DNA: TGTGCCAGCAGCTGGACAGGGGGACAGCCCCAGCATTTT
CDR3 protein: CASSWTGGQPQHF
clone size: -
V gene: TRBV5-5
D gene: TRBD1
J gene: TRBJ1-5